The 3 T cell receptor beta chains presented below share a single source sample, sequenced in a study of OX40 agonist ivuxolimab in advanced cancers. Libraries were prepared by immunoSEQ multiplex PCR; TCRdb keeps only in-frame clonotypes and omits some of them. Of about 80,000 clones in the sample, around 86% were seen once. Sequencing was performed on CD4+ or CD8+ T cells sorted from blood, taken in a trial of the OX40 agonist ivuxolimab. The origin of the receptors is an adult with an advanced solid tumor such as melanoma, head and neck, liver or kidney cancer.

This clone was detected only a few times. V gene TRBV19 combines with J gene TRBJ1-2; D perhaps matches TRBD1 (6 bases). This CDR3 is built from 14 residues. Between the trimmed V and J ends, which lost 0 bases and 5 bases, there was a span of 10 bases. Germline V lookup: CDR1 LNHDA, CDR2 SQIVND (reference sequence). CDR3 sequence (DNA): TGTGCCAGTAGTATAGATCCACAGGGTTATGGCTACACCTTC. Encoded protein: CASSIDPQGYGYTF.

This clone was counted between two and nine times. This chain links TRBV28 with TRBJ2-3; 14 nucleotides match TRBD2. Per the germline V gene, CDR1 is MDHEN and CDR2 is SYDVKM. The CDR3 is made up of 17 amino acids. V was pared by 5 bases and J by 2 bases, with 6 bases of the junction left unmatched. CDR3: CASSMTSGRASTDTQYF. The CDR3 DNA sequence: TGTGCCAGCAGTATGACTAGCGGGAGGGCCTCCACAGATACGCAGTATTTT.

V usage is TRBV27 and J usage is TRBJ2-3, with D unresolved. Deletions cut 6 bases from V and 4 bases from J, with 11 bases between. CDR1 and CDR2 from the germline V gene are MNHEY and SMNVEV (reference sequence). The CDR3 extends over 13 amino acids. The CDR3, as DNA: TGTGCCAGCAGCAACCGGGTTGCAGATACGCAGTATTTT. It encodes CASSNRVADTQYF.